This T cell receptor beta chain is from a study of blood T cell repertoires in COVID-19. Libraries were prepared by immunoSEQ multiplex PCR; TCRdb keeps only in-frame clonotypes and omits some of them. The data contain hundreds of thousands of clones, more than 85% of them singletons. The germline V and J ends were trimmed by 6 bases and 3 bases, with 20 bases remaining between them. Germline loops: CDR1 GTSNPN, CDR2 SVGIG (reference sequence). This CDR3 is built from 15 residues. This clonotype was sampled from a woman aged 25 to 39 who had recovered from COVID-19. Specimen: PBMCs or T cells enriched from blood (not recorded which). The chain couples TRBV30 to TRBJ1-1; TRBD1 might be the D (5 bases). CDR3 coding DNA: TGTGCCTGCTTTCCGGTGCAGGGCTATTACACTGAAGCTTTCTTT. Its translation is CACFPVQGYYTEAFF.